This T cell receptor (beta chain) was identified during a study of T cells in localized non-small cell lung cancer. Study-wide results and limits: Uninvolved adjacent lung showed higher T cell clonality than tumor. For the top 100 tumor clones, a median about 60 also appeared in adjacent lung.

V was pared by 3 bases and J by 2 bases, with 4 bases of the junction left unmatched. CDR1 and CDR2 from the germline V gene are MDHEN and SYDVKM. The CDR3 is made up of 15 amino acids. To note about this clone: Its antigen is still unknown. The sample contains more than one DNA sequence encoding this CDR3.

Using immunoSEQ multiplex PCR, the repertoire was profiled, and TCRdb retains in-frame clones only, with some absent. In the table there are over 25,000 clones, about 80% of which are singletons. The TCR was taken from a male donor at least 60 years old with stage III squamous cell lung carcinoma. The chain uses TRBV28 and TRBJ2-7, with 10 bases identical to TRBD2. The sample consisted of peripheral blood, taken before any cancer treatment. The chain's CDR3 is CASSFPGLATYEQYF. The CDR3 nucleotides are TGTGCCAGCAGTTTTCCGGGACTAGCGACCTACGAGCAGTACTTC.